These T cell receptor beta chains were read from a single sample in a study of T cells after yellow fever vaccination. TCRdb reanalysed the 5' RACE reads using MiXCR and keeps one entry per CDR3 protein. The table shows 200,000 to 250,000 distinct CDR3 sequences, with approximately 3.2% occurring only once. The sample in question was CD4+ T cells sorted from PBMCs, obtained 10 days after the yellow fever booster vaccination. Receptors were obtained from a man aged 18 to 30 who received the YFV17D yellow fever vaccine. CDR3s include the opening cysteine and the closing phenylalanine or tryptophan. Fields, in order: clone size, V gene, J gene, D gene, CDR3 protein, CDR3 DNA. A D gene is named only where the DNA matches it firmly. Rows give clone size only sometimes, using once, few, many, or a class for an expanded clone.

clone_size: many; v_call: TRBV7-6; j_call: TRBJ1-1; d_call: .; cdr3_aa: CASSLGAGPTKAFF; cdr3_nt: TGTGCCAGCAGCTTAGGGGCAGGCCCTACGAAAGCTTTCTTT
clone_size: few; v_call: TRBV6-2/TRBV6-3; j_call: TRBJ2-1; d_call: .; cdr3_aa: CASSYSRDWISYNEQFF; cdr3_nt: TGTGCCAGCAGTTACTCGAGGGACTGGATTTCCTACAATGAGCAGTTCTTC
clone_size: few; v_call: TRBV5-1; j_call: TRBJ1-2; d_call: .; cdr3_aa: CASSFSQQGYTF; cdr3_nt: TGCGCCAGCAGCTTTTCTCAGCAAGGCTACACCTTC
clone_size: many; v_call: TRBV4-3; j_call: TRBJ1-1; d_call: .; cdr3_aa: CASSQAGVMNTEAFF; cdr3_nt: TGCGCCAGCAGCCAAGCGGGGGTGATGAACACTGAAGCTTTCTTT
clone_size: few; v_call: TRBV19; j_call: TRBJ2-3; d_call: TRBD2; cdr3_aa: CASTTSLAGATSPQYF; cdr3_nt: TGTGCCAGTACCACCTCACTAGCGGGGGCTACAAGTCCGCAGTATTTT
clone_size: .; v_call: TRBV6-2/TRBV6-3; j_call: TRBJ1-5; d_call: .; cdr3_aa: CASMFGGQSNQPQHF; cdr3_nt: TGTGCCAGCATGTTTGGGGGTCAAAGCAATCAGCCCCAGCATTTT
clone_size: many; v_call: TRBV7-2; j_call: TRBJ1-2; d_call: .; cdr3_aa: CASGGQSDYGYTF; cdr3_nt: TGTGCCAGCGGAGGACAGAGCGACTATGGCTACACCTTC
clone_size: .; v_call: TRBV20-1; j_call: TRBJ1-5; d_call: .; cdr3_aa: CSARAGGNNQPQHF; cdr3_nt: TGCAGTGCTAGGGCGGGGGGTAATAATCAGCCCCAGCATTTT
clone_size: many; v_call: TRBV7-2; j_call: TRBJ2-1; d_call: .; cdr3_aa: CASSLVGAGSYNEQFF; cdr3_nt: TGTGCCAGCAGCTTAGTGGGGGCGGGCTCCTACAATGAGCAGTTCTTC
clone_size: many; v_call: TRBV2; j_call: TRBJ1-5; d_call: .; cdr3_aa: CASSSQGSNQPQHF; cdr3_nt: TGTGCCAGCAGTTCACAGGGTAGCAATCAGCCCCAGCATTTT